This T cell receptor (beta chain) was identified during a study of T cell responses to AZD1222 COVID-19 vaccine. Study conclusions and caveats: Possibly, clonal diversity was underestimated; donors were largely white British and included more females. The study found Spike-specific TCR breadth and depth rose after two AZD1222 doses.

For this clone: What it recognizes is unknown.

Method: immunoSEQ multiplex PCR; TCRdb's copy keeps in-frame clones and lacks some. The sample has about 120,000 clones, 80% to 90% seen once. Germline V gene sequence: CDR1 SGHDT, CDR2 YYEEEE. The CDR3 is made up of 16 amino acids. After removal of 3 bases from V and 3 bases from J, the junction contained 8 bases not matched to a gene. The clonotype comes from an adult in good health. Here the sequenced sample was peripheral blood, taken on day 0 of AZD1222 vaccination. The rearrangement joins TRBV5-6 to TRBJ1-3, with 8 positions matching TRBD1. The CDR3 coding sequence is TGTGCCAGCAGCTCACGGACAGGGTCGGGTGGAAACACCATATATTTT. Its translation: CASSSRTGSGGNTIYF.